These T cell receptor beta chains were read from a single sample in a study of identical twins. TCRdb fed the 5' RACE reads into MiXCR, producing one record per CDR3 protein. The data contain under 250,000 distinct CDR3 sequences, roughly 13% of them singletons. The data were also submitted as part of a second study, on yellow fever vaccine responses in identical twins.

The sequencing input was memory (CD45RO+) T cells sorted from blood. These receptors were obtained from a woman younger than 30 in good health. CDR3s include the opening cysteine and the closing phenylalanine or tryptophan. A D gene is named only where the DNA matches it firmly. Only some rows state a clone size, as once, few, many or a class for expanded clones.

TRBV25-1,TRBJ2-2,.,.,TGTGCCAGCAGTGACCTCCGGAAAGCGTCGGTGGGCACCGGGGAGCTGTTTTTT,CASSDLRKASVGTGELFF
TRBV30,TRBJ2-1,.,.,TGTGCCTGGAGTGCCCAGGATGAGCAGTTCTTC,CAWSAQDEQFF
TRBV10-3,TRBJ1-1,.,few,TGTGCCATCAGTCCCTCTTGGAACACTGAAGCTTTCTTT,CAISPSWNTEAFF
TRBV20-1,TRBJ2-3,.,many,TGCAGTGCCCCGGGCGGTAGCATGGATACGCAGTATTTT,CSAPGGSMDTQYF
TRBV20-1,TRBJ2-7,.,.,TGCAGTGCCCCTGACAGGATTTCCTCCTACGAGCAGTACTTC,CSAPDRISSYEQYF
TRBV7-9,TRBJ2-5,.,.,TGTGCCAGCAGGTTAGGAATGGAGACCCAGTACTTC,CASRLGMETQYF
TRBV5-6,TRBJ2-5,.,.,TGTGCCAGCAGCTTCCCCCCGACCAGGGGATATGTGACCCAGTACTTC,CASSFPPTRGYVTQYF
TRBV29-1,TRBJ2-5,TRBD2,.,TGCAGCGTGCTCTTCGGGGGGAGTCAAGAGACCCAGTACTTC,CSVLFGGSQETQYF
TRBV7-2,TRBJ1-2,.,few,TGTGCCAGCAGCTTTGGAGCAGGGGCCTATGGCTACACCTTC,CASSFGAGAYGYTF
TRBV4-3,TRBJ2-1,.,.,TGCGCCAGCAGCCAAGATAGGGCCGTCGGGGAGCAGTTCTTC,CASSQDRAVGEQFF
TRBV30,TRBJ2-7,.,.,TGTGCCTGGAGCCCCCAGGGCTACGAGCAGTACTTC,CAWSPQGYEQYF
TRBV5-1,TRBJ2-1,.,few,TGCGCCAGCAGCTTGGTCAGTTCTAGCTCCTACAATGAGCAGTTCTTC,CASSLVSSSSYNEQFF
TRBV12-3/TRBV12-4,TRBJ1-6,.,many,TGTGCCAGCAGTTCGGACAGTATCCCTCATTCACCCCTCCACTTT,CASSSDSIPHSPLHF
TRBV6-1,TRBJ2-7,.,.,TGTGCCAGCAGGAGCCCGTACTACGAGCAGTACTTC,CASRSPYYEQYF
TRBV11-2,TRBJ2-5,TRBD2,.,TGTGCCAGCAGCGGGCAATTGGGGAGCGGGGAGTACCAAGAGACCCAGTACTTC,CASSGQLGSGEYQETQYF
TRBV13,TRBJ1-2,TRBD1,many,TGTGCCAGCAGCCAGGGACAGGGTAACTATGGCTACACCTTC,CASSQGQGNYGYTF
TRBV12-3/TRBV12-4,TRBJ2-3,TRBD1,many,TGTGCCAGCAGTTTATATGGGGACAGGGCGACAGATACGCAGTATTTT,CASSLYGDRATDTQYF
TRBV5-5,TRBJ2-6,.,.,TGTGCCAGCAGCTTTTTCCCCCACGGGGAGTATGGGGCCAACGTCCTGACTTTC,CASSFFPHGEYGANVLTF
TRBV6-1,TRBJ2-2,.,many,TGTGCCAGCGATCGGGAGATGATGAACACCGGGGAGCTGTTTTTT,CASDREMMNTGELFF
TRBV7-9,TRBJ2-1,.,many,TGTGCCAGCAGCTTGACTCGTTCTAGCTCCTACAATGAGCAGTTCTTC,CASSLTRSSSYNEQFF